Following are 11 T cell receptor beta chains from one sample sequenced in a study of T cells in Graves' hyperthyroidism and ophthalmopathy. Using RNA transcripts as the source, TCR beta CDR3 regions were amplified. The TCR CDR3 was amplified in a first-round RT-PCR using the HTBI primer set. Via MiXCR, TCRdb re-called the multiplex PCR reads, giving one row per CDR3 protein. The table includes a few hundred thousand distinct CDR3 sequences, around 13% detected once. Sequencing was carried out using blood. These TCRs come from a woman aged 35 to 49 with Graves' ophthalmopathy.

Here the CDR3 DNA reads TGTGCCAGCAGCTTAGGTTCAGCACAGAACTATGGCTACACCTTC. Residues: CASSLGSAQNYGYTF. V is TRBV7-2 and J is TRBJ1-2; D gene uncertain. The CDR3 runs 15 residues. The germline V gene encodes CDR1 SGHTA and CDR2 FQGNSA. V lost 1 base to trimming and J lost 2 bases, with 11 bases between them.

This clonotype occurred many times. The V and J genes are TRBV10-3 and TRBJ2-1; D not resolved. Germline V gene sequence: CDR1 ENHRY, CDR2 SYGVKD. The V end was cut by 4 bases, the J end by 0 bases, with 7 bases between. CDR3 length: 14 amino acids. The CDR3 region has the DNA TGTGCCATCAGTGGAATTAGCTCCTACAATGAGCAGTTCTTC. Its translation: CAISGISSYNEQFF.

Details on this clonotype: A single base separates this from a much larger clone, so it may be a read error. V usage is TRBV7-9 and J usage is TRBJ2-1, with unresolved D. Trimming stripped 3 bases from V and 2 bases from J, with 11 bases between. Germline V lookup: CDR1 SEHNR, CDR2 FQNEAQ (reference sequence). The CDR3 extends over 15 amino acids. The CDR3 sequence is CASSFMCGAYNEQFF. The CDR3 DNA follows: TGTGCCAGCAGCTTCATGTGCGGAGCCTACAATGAGCAGTTCTTC.

This clonotype appeared many times. The V and J genes are TRBV7-9 and TRBJ2-1; D ambiguous. V was clipped by 1 base and J by 7 bases, with 14 bases between them. The CDR3 covers 15 residues. The germline V gene has CDR1 SEHNR and CDR2 FQNEAQ (reference sequence). CDR3 DNA: TGTGCCAGCAGCTTAGACGTGGGCTCGCTGAATGAGCAGTTCTTC. The encoded protein is CASSLDVGSLNEQFF.

The chain recombines TRBV29-1 with TRBJ1-2, with D unresolved. The V gene lost 4 bases and the J gene lost 2 bases, with 5 bases spanning the gap. CDR3 length: 11 amino acids. The germline V gene has CDR1 SQVTM and CDR2 ANQGSEA. DNA for the CDR3: TGCAGCGTTGCAGAGAACTATGGCTACACCTTC. Protein: CSVAENYGYTF.

This clonotype was detected ten times or more. The CDR3, as DNA: TGTGCCAGCAGCTTATGGAGTCGTGCTAGCGGGGGGCCCACCTACAATGAGCAGTTCTTC. This sequence encodes CASSLWSRASGGPTYNEQFF. The chain combines TRBV11-2 with TRBJ2-1, with 11 bases fitting TRBD2. The CDR3 contains 20 residues. Germline V CDR1 and CDR2: SGHAT, FQNNGV. V shed 2 bases, J shed 2 bases, and the junction held 14 bases outside the gene matches.

This clonotype was observed at least ten times. This rearrangement joins TRBV2 to TRBJ1-5; D is unresolved. CDR3 size: 14 residues. CDR1 is SNHLY, CDR2 FYNNEI, per germline. Trimming pared 4 bases from V and 1 base from J, leaving 8 bases between. The CDR3 DNA is TGTGCCAGCAGTGTGCGGGGAAGCAATCAGCCCCAGCATTTT. Translating gives CASSVRGSNQPQHF.

The sample holds a few counts of this clonotype. It may be a read error: a sequence one base away is much more abundant. The V gene is TRBV14, the J gene TRBJ2-1, with a possible D match to TRBD1 (6 bases). The V gene's germline CDR1 is SGHDN and CDR2 FVKESK. This CDR3 is 15 amino acids long. CDR3 residues: CASSRIGQRYNEQLF. The CDR3 DNA reads as TGTGCCAGCAGCCGAATTGGACAGAGATACAATGAGCAGCTCTTC.

This clonotype was picked up many times. This chain connects TRBV28 to TRBJ2-7; perhaps D is TRBD1 or TRBD2 (5 bases each). This CDR3 comprises 15 residues. V dropped 5 bases and J dropped 0 bases, with 14 bases sitting between them. The V gene's germline CDR1 is MDHEN and CDR2 SYDVKM. The DNA for the CDR3 is TGTGCCAGCAGTGGGCCCGGGGCAAGCTCCTACGAGCAGTACTTC. Its translation: CASSGPGASSYEQYF.

There are a few counts of this clonotype. The genes are TRBV20-1 and TRBJ1-5; TRBD1 matches at 10 bases. The CDR3 contains 15 residues. V lost 6 bases, J lost 2 bases, and 7 bases stayed unmatched. The germline V gene encodes CDR1 DFQATT and CDR2 SNEGSKA (reference sequence). CDR3 DNA sequence: TGCAGTGCGAGCCAGACAGGGGGCGGCAATCAGCCCCAGCATTTT. This codes for CSASQTGGGNQPQHF.

This clonotype was observed many times. This chain joins TRBV12-3 or TRBV12-4 and TRBJ2-1, with 7 positions matching TRBD1. V lost 6 bases and J lost 4; bases outside the gene matches: 6. The CDR3 has 14 residues. CDR3 in DNA: TGTGCCAGCAGCCAGGACAGGCCGTACAATGAGCAGTTCTTC. Its protein product is CASSQDRPYNEQFF.